This T cell receptor beta chain originates from a study of blood T cell repertoires in COVID-19 (dated by TCRdb to 2020 to 2022). Broadly, across the study: Samples from collaborators originated in the United States, Italy and Spain and spanned both the acute and convalescent phases of COVID-19. The material from the prospective study consisted of cDNA or gDNA derived from T cells, B-cell-depleted T cells, or PBMCs. The dataset comprised deeply sampled blood TCRbeta repertoires from subjects exposed to, actively infected with, or recovered from COVID-19. The repertoires were made available in a free public database intended to serve as a resource for research on the immune response to SARS-CoV-2. The samples were drawn from the first 160 participants of the ongoing ImmuneRACE study and from 950 to 1,500 subjects provided by 6 global collaborators. Sample metadata almost always included a de-identified subject ID, COVID-19 status, age in years and sex. Where available, HLA class I and class II types were obtained from metadata supplied by the sample provider rather than from assay-based typing. The study at large found these results: How much clinical and demographic metadata was included differed by source and by participant, and the metadata was provided uncurated.

TCRbeta CDR3 regions were amplified from genomic DNA using the immunoSEQ Assay, a bias-controlled multiplex PCR. Per the authors' processing: Nucleated cell counts per sample were estimated from amplification of reference gene primers within the assay. To quantify the absolute abundance of each unique TCRbeta CDR3 rearrangement, sequence reads were collapsed and filtered. Productive Simpson clonality was computed per sample as the square root of Simpson's diversity index over productive rearrangements. Here the immuneACCESS table is served through TCRdb, limited to in-frame sequences with V and J called. Missing clones are a known gap in these copies; in checked studies unresolved V genes cover under half, and the rest lacks a known reason. V and J calls and clone size are as listed in that table; D and trimming were resolved from the DNA. The sample data list about 89,000 clones, and around 72% of these were observed just once. Jointly, the top ten make up approximately 15% of the sample.

The germline V gene yields SGHRS for CDR1 and YFSETQ for CDR2. Reading from cysteine to phenylalanine, the CDR3 counts 15 amino acids. Solely the CDR3 DNA is kept, with 45 bases framed from the first base. V is reduced by 0 bases and J by 7 bases, leaving a spacing of 13 bases between them. Collaborating institutions collected whole blood in K2EDTA tubes following their own protocols. For TCRbeta analysis, collaborator samples were shipped as frozen whole blood, as isolated PBMCs, or as DNA extracted from either sample type. Remarks on this clone: Its specific antigen is unknown. It has no much larger one-base neighbor in the sample; base qualities were not kept.

The source is a woman over 75 with acute or convalescent COVID-19. The V gene is TRBV5-1 and the J gene is TRBJ1-4, and TRBD1 may be the D gene, going by 5 matching bases. Sequenced material: peripheral blood. The DNA sequence reads TGCGCCAGCAGCTTGGATGCGGGGGGAGGTGAAAAACTGTTTTTT. It encodes CASSLDAGGGEKLFF.